This passage covers 22 T cell receptor beta chains from one sample sequenced in a study of T cells after yellow fever vaccination. MiXCR, run by TCRdb on the 5' RACE reads, gives a single entry per CDR3 protein. The sample holds about 220,000 distinct CDR3 sequences; approximately 3% are singletons and the top ten take 3.2%. Sequenced material: CD4+ T cells sorted from PBMCs, taken 10 days after the yellow fever booster vaccination. The receptors come from a man younger than 35 who received the YFV17D yellow fever vaccine.

There are many counts of this clonotype. The J gene is TRBJ1-2, the V gene TRBV20-1; D is perhaps TRBD1 (5 bases). Trimming took off 0 bases at V and 4 bases at J, with 15 bases between the two ends. Germline values: CDR1 DFQATT, CDR2 SNEGSKA (reference sequence). This CDR3 contains 15 residues. In DNA form, the CDR3 reads TGCAGTGCTAGAGATCAAGGGGAGATCTTCTATGGCTACACCTTC. Amino acid sequence: CSARDQGEIFYGYTF.

This clonotype was seen only a few times. The chain joins TRBV4-1 to TRBJ2-5; 9 nucleotides align to TRBD2. CDR3 length: 16 residues. V trimming: 0 bases; J trimming: 5 bases; junction bases outside the gene matches: 7. Germline assignment: CDR1 MGHRA and CDR2 YSYEKL. CDR3 nucleotide sequence: TGCGCCAGCAGCCAAGATCGGCGGGGGGGCCGCGAGACCCAGTACTTC. This codes for CASSQDRRGGRETQYF.

This clonotype was seen at least ten times. The gene calls are TRBV29-1 and TRBJ2-3; possibly TRBD1 or TRBD2 for D (5 bases each). V lost 4 bases and J lost 0, with 11 bases in between. The CDR3 runs 14 residues. In germline, CDR1 is SQVTM, CDR2 ANQGSEA. Here the CDR3 DNA reads TGCAGCGTTGGGGGGAGACTTAGCACAGATACGCAGTATTTT. Its protein is CSVGGRLSTDTQYF.

This clonotype has at least ten counts. The chain couples TRBV4-2 to TRBJ2-3; 10 bases are a match to TRBD2. J was trimmed by 7 bases and V by 2 bases; bases with no gene match: 12. In germline, CDR1 is LGHNA, CDR2 YNFKEQ. The CDR3 runs 17 residues. CDR3 sequence (DNA): TGTGCCAGCAGCCAATCCCGGTCCAGCGGGGGGGCAAATACGCAGTATTTT. Translation: CASSQSRSSGGANTQYF.

The table lists this clonotype with many counts. The J gene is TRBJ1-5, the V gene TRBV12-3 or TRBV12-4; possible D gene TRBD1, 5 bases. CDR3 length: 15 amino acids. Trimming took 2 bases from V and 5 from J, leaving 13 bases between them. The CDR3 sequence is CASSLNAGSDQPQHF. The CDR3 nucleotides read TGTGCCAGCAGTTTAAACGCAGGGTCTGATCAGCCCCAGCATTTT.

The chain links TRBV5-4 to TRBJ2-2; 9 nucleotides line up with TRBD2. CDR3 length: 14 amino acids. After removal of 5 bases from V and 6 bases from J, the junction contained 5 bases not matched to a gene. The germline gives CDR1 SGHNT, CDR2 YYREEE (reference sequence). CDR3 nucleotides: TGTGCCAGCAGGGTGGCGGGGGGGCCCGGGGAGCTGTTTTTT. Translation: CASRVAGGPGELFF.

The sample holds a few counts of this clonotype. V gene TRBV30 combines with J gene TRBJ2-5; no definite D call. The CDR3 has 12 amino acids. The V gene lost 2 bases and the J gene lost 5 bases, with 9 bases spanning the gap. CDR1 and CDR2 from the germline V gene are GTSNPN and SVGIG (reference sequence). The CDR3 nucleotides read TGTGCCTGGAGTAGACGCCTGGAGACCCAGTACTTC. Translation gives CAWSRRLETQYF.

This clonotype was observed a few times. The rearrangement joins TRBV20-1 to TRBJ1-6, with D uncertain. Germline V CDR1 and CDR2: DFQATT, SNEGSKA (reference sequence). The V end lost 1 base, the J end lost 0 bases, and 7 bases lay between the germline ends. The CDR3 loop spans 15 amino acids. The CDR3 reads CSARALSSYNSPLHF. The CDR3, as DNA: TGCAGTGCTAGAGCTCTGAGCTCCTATAATTCACCCCTCCACTTT.

This clonotype was counted only a few times. This chain uses TRBV5-1 with TRBJ1-5; no clear D gene. The CDR3 is 14 residues long. Trimming took off 3 bases at V and 1 base at J, with 8 bases between the two ends. Germline V gene sequence: CDR1 SGHRS, CDR2 YFSETQ. The CDR3 DNA follows: TGCGCCAGCAGCTCCGGGGAGAGCAATCAGCCCCAGCATTTT. Residues: CASSSGESNQPQHF.

This clonotype was seen only a few times. The chain carries TRBV7-2 and TRBJ1-2; D may be TRBD1 (5 bases). The CDR3 is made up of 14 amino acids. V lost 5 bases to trimming and J lost 4 bases, with 14 bases between them. Germline CDR1 reads SGHTA; CDR2 reads FQGNSA. CDR3 nucleotides: TGTGCCAGCAGCCCCCGGGACGGGTCCTATGGCTACACCTTC. Amino acids: CASSPRDGSYGYTF.

This clonotype was observed at least ten times. The genes are TRBV9 and TRBJ1-6, with D perhaps matching TRBD1 (6 bases). The length of the CDR3 is 13 residues. Germline V CDR1 and CDR2: SGDLS, YYNGEE. Trimming cost V 3 bases and J 10 bases, with 11 bases left between them. CDR3 DNA: TGTGCCAGCAGCGACACAGGGTCCTCACCCCTCCACTTT. Its translation is CASSDTGSSPLHF.

The chain combines TRBV7-9 with TRBJ2-1; no clear D. Trimming pared 6 bases from V and 7 bases from J, leaving 10 bases between. Germline assignment: CDR1 SEHNR and CDR2 FQNEAQ (reference sequence). The CDR3 runs 12 residues. The CDR3 bases are TGTGCCAGCAGATCCCAACTAAATGAGCAGTTCTTC. Amino acids: CASRSQLNEQFF.

This clonotype was counted between two and nine times. This rearrangement joins TRBV4-3 to TRBJ2-4; 11 bases map to TRBD2. This CDR3 has 15 amino acids. Germline-derived CDR1 and CDR2 are LGHNA and YSLEER. V lost 4 bases and J lost 11; bases outside the gene matches: 10. Here the CDR3 reads CASSRLLAGEYVQYF. CDR3 DNA sequence: TGCGCCAGCAGCCGCCTACTAGCGGGAGAGTATGTTCAGTACTTC.

This clonotype was counted a few times. V usage is TRBV20-1 and J usage is TRBJ2-7; D may be TRBD2 (6 bases). In germline, CDR1 is DFQATT, CDR2 SNEGSKA (reference sequence). The CDR3 runs 16 residues. Between the trimmed V and J ends, which lost 2 bases and 2 bases, there was a span of 19 bases. CDR3: CSARPWDFRAAYEQYV. The DNA of the CDR3 is TGCAGTGCTAGACCTTGGGACTTCCGAGCCGCCTACGAGCAGTACGTC.

This clonotype turned up a few times. The chain links TRBV6-5 to TRBJ2-5, with 10 bases aligning to TRBD2. Germline-derived CDR1 and CDR2 are MNHEY and SVGAGI. The CDR3 consists of 16 residues. Trimming took 4 bases from V and 4 from J; bases not matched to a gene: 9. CDR3 amino acids: CASSFTTSGVVETQYF. CDR3 coding DNA: TGTGCCAGCAGTTTCACAACTAGCGGGGTTGTAGAGACCCAGTACTTC.

This clonotype showed up many times. The J gene is TRBJ2-1, the V gene TRBV4-3; tentatively, D is TRBD1 (5 bases). Germline V gives CDR1 LGHNA, CDR2 YSLEER. The CDR3 extends over 17 amino acids. V shed 0 bases and J shed 4 bases, with 16 bases lying between them. CDR3 protein: CASSQETRQGGYNEQFF. In DNA, the CDR3 is TGCGCCAGCAGCCAAGAAACCCGGCAGGGTGGTTACAATGAGCAGTTCTTC.

The rearrangement uses TRBV20-1 and TRBJ2-7, with a possible D match to TRBD2 (5 bases). This CDR3 region has 14 residues. Looked up from germline, CDR1 is DFQATT and CDR2 is SNEGSKA (reference sequence). V gave up 6 bases and J gave up 3 bases, with 18 bases separating them. The CDR3 here is CSANPGKRSYEQYF. The CDR3 DNA follows: TGCAGTGCCAATCCCGGGAAAAGGAGCTACGAGCAGTACTTC.

This clonotype was seen at least ten times. This sequence joins TRBV9 and TRBJ1-3; D unresolved. The CDR3 is made up of 14 amino acids. V lost 0 bases and J lost 1, with 5 bases in between. Germline CDR1 and CDR2: SGDLS and YYNGEE. Written as DNA, the CDR3 is TGTGCCAGCAGCGTAGAAGGGTCTGGAAACACCATATATTTT. Amino acids: CASSVEGSGNTIYF.

The DNA of the CDR3 is TGTGCCAGCAGCCCTATGGACCTGAACACCGGGGAGCTGTTTTTT. The encoded protein is CASSPMDLNTGELFF. The chain employs TRBV12-3 or TRBV12-4 and TRBJ2-2; no reliable D call. CDR3 size: 15 residues. V lost 6 bases and J 1 base, leaving 12 bases between the germline ends.

This clonotype occurred many times. The J gene is TRBJ2-3, the V gene TRBV11-2; weak D call: TRBD1 (6 bases). CDR3 length: 13 amino acids. Germline V CDR1 and CDR2: SGHAT, FQNNGV. V was trimmed by 5 bases and J by 7 bases, leaving 13 bases between them. The CDR3 reads CASSPNRANTQYF. The CDR3 nucleotides read TGTGCCAGCAGCCCAAACAGGGCTAATACGCAGTATTTT. The entire variable domain, with the rest obtained from reference TRBV11-2 and TRBJ2-3, is as follows: EAGVAQSPRYKIIEKRQSVAFWCNPISGHATLYWYQQILGQGPKLLIQFQNNGVVDDSQLPKDRFSAERLKGVDSTLKIQPAKLEDSAVYLCASSPNRANTQYFGPGTRLTVL.

This clonotype was detected ten times or more. The chain joins TRBV30 to TRBJ2-1; 7 bases fit TRBD1. After removal of 5 bases from V and 5 bases from J, the junction contained 12 bases not matched to a gene. Germline V gene sequence: CDR1 GTSNPN, CDR2 SVGIG (reference sequence). The CDR3 is 15 residues long. CDR3 region: CAWDLTGQKDNEQFF. In DNA form, the CDR3 reads TGTGCCTGGGACCTCACGGGACAGAAGGACAATGAGCAGTTCTTC.

This clonotype was counted ten times or more. The rearrangement joins TRBV5-1 to TRBJ1-3, with D uncertain. Germline V gene lookup returns CDR1 SGHRS and CDR2 YFSETQ. The CDR3 covers 13 residues. V lost 4 bases and J 4 bases, leaving 9 bases between the germline ends. The CDR3 region is CASSPNGGNTIYF. DNA for the CDR3: TGCGCCAGCAGCCCCAACGGAGGAAACACCATATATTTT.